This TCR beta chain was sequenced during a study of immune evolution from preneoplasia to lung adenocarcinoma. Across the whole study: HLA loss of heterozygosity: around 6.5% AIS, around 16% MIA, more than 25% ADC, none AAH.

Resections took place in Japan or China from 2014 to 2017. Two lung cancer pathologists independently confirmed each histologic diagnosis. Study conclusions and caveats: Later-stage lesions appeared to have more T cells, more diversity, less clonality.

A remark on this clone: No antigen is known for it.

V was pared by 6 bases and J by 4 bases, with 6 bases of the junction left unmatched. Germline-derived CDR1 and CDR2 are SNHLY and FYNNEI. The CDR3 is made up of 15 amino acids. The table came from immunoSEQ multiplex PCR; TCRdb's copy has only in-frame clones and leaves some out. Found here are 12,000 or so clones, 85% of them singletons; the top ten hold approximately 3.6%. Specimen: FFPE tissue from an adenomatous hyperplasia lung lesion. Noted subset: atypical adenomatous hyperplasia (AAH), lung preneoplasia. This TCR was recovered from a person aged 45-69 years with lung adenocarcinoma. The V call is TRBV2, the J call TRBJ1-5; 10 nucleotides agree with TRBD1. The CDR3 here is CASRTGQGGNQPQHF. CDR3 coding DNA: TGTGCCAGCAGAACTGGACAGGGGGGAAATCAGCCCCAGCATTTT.